The rows below give T cell receptor beta chains drawn from one sample of a study of shared clonotypes between healthy human individuals. This table comes from immunoSEQ multiplex PCR, and its TCRdb copy is limited to in-frame clones, with some not included. This sample has about 2 million clones, with about 95% found just once. Sequences were obtained from naive CD4+ T cells sorted from blood. All receptors come from a man younger than 35 in good health. CDR3s include the opening cysteine and the closing phenylalanine or tryptophan. The order of the fields is D gene, V gene, clone size, J gene, CDR3 protein, CDR3 DNA. A D gene is named only where the DNA matches it firmly. The size field is filled for only some rows; it gives once, few, many or a size class.

TRBD2	TRBV19	NA	TRBJ2-3	CASSIDALTSGSADTQYF	TGTGCCAGTAGTATAGACGCCCTGACTAGCGGGAGCGCAGATACGCAGTATTTT
NA	TRBV7-2	NA	TRBJ2-1	CASSLAPNRDYNEQFF	TGTGCCAGCAGCTTAGCGCCTAACAGGGACTACAATGAGCAGTTCTTC
NA	TRBV7-3	once	TRBJ1-1	CASSLTADTEAFF	TGTGCCAGCAGCTTAACAGCCGACACTGAAGCTTTCTTT
NA	TRBV6-1	NA	TRBJ2-1	CASIQAAYNEQFF	TGTGCCAGCATTCAGGCCGCCTACAATGAGCAGTTCTTC
NA	TRBV29-1	NA	TRBJ1-1	CRVGGQNTEAFF	TGCAGGGTTGGAGGCCAGAACACTGAAGCTTTCTTT
NA	TRBV5-6	NA	TRBJ1-5	CASSLDRGQPQHF	TGTGCCAGCAGCTTGGATAGGGGTCAGCCCCAGCATTTT
TRBD1	TRBV29-1	NA	TRBJ1-2	CSVVGTGGLYGYTF	TGCAGCGTTGTCGGGACAGGGGGCCTCTATGGCTACACCTTC
TRBD2	TRBV7-9	NA	TRBJ2-3	CASSQAGASLRVTDTQYF	TGTGCCAGCAGCCAAGCGGGGGCCAGCTTGAGAGTAACAGATACGCAGTATTTT
NA	TRBV2	NA	TRBJ1-6	CASSVRGRVVPDNSPLHF	TGTGCCAGCAGTGTGAGGGGTAGAGTCGTGCCTGATAATTCACCCCTCCACTTT
TRBD1	TRBV27	few	TRBJ1-6	CASNRQGGNSPLHF	TGTGCCAGCAACAGACAGGGTGGTAATTCACCCCTCCACTTT
TRBD1	TRBV29-1	NA	TRBJ1-2	CSVVGGPQTYGYTF	TGCAGCGTTGTAGGGGGCCCCCAGACTTATGGCTACACCTTC
NA	TRBV30	NA	TRBJ2-1	CAWCLSDNEQFF	TGTGCCTGGTGTTTAAGCGACAATGAGCAGTTCTTC
NA	TRBV18	NA	TRBJ2-1	CASSGQSSPDEQFF	TGTGCCAGCTCAGGACAGTCCTCCCCCGATGAGCAGTTCTTC
NA	TRBV5-4	NA	TRBJ2-2	CASSPIGDPLNGELFF	TGTGCCAGCAGCCCCATTGGGGACCCTTTAAACGGGGAGCTGTTTTTT
NA	TRBV5-1	NA	TRBJ2-1	CASSLRRVFYNEQFF	TGCGCCAGCAGCTTGAGGCGGGTCTTTTACAATGAGCAGTTCTTC
NA	TRBV5-1	NA	TRBJ2-7	CASSIDSASNYEQYF	TGCGCCAGCAGCATCGACAGTGCCTCTAACTACGAGCAGTACTTC
TRBD1	TRBV29-1	NA	TRBJ2-3	CSVGTGGLADTQYF	TGCAGCGTTGGGACAGGTGGTTTGGCAGATACGCAGTATTTT
NA	TRBV29-1	NA	TRBJ2-5	CSGEEGKETQYF	TGCAGCGGGGAGGAGGGGAAGGAGACCCAGTACTTC
TRBD1	TRBV11-2	NA	TRBJ2-7	CASSLTGGRSTYEQYF	TGTGCCAGCAGCTTAACAGGGGGCCGTTCAACCTACGAGCAGTACTTC
NA	TRBV19	NA	TRBJ1-1	CASSSRAEAFF	TGTGCCAGTAGTTCTAGGGCTGAAGCTTTCTTT
TRBD2	TRBV4-2	NA	TRBJ2-5	CASSQDGSGVPEETQYF	TGTGCCAGCAGCCAAGATGGTAGCGGGGTTCCTGAAGAGACCCAGTACTTC
NA	TRBV15	NA	TRBJ2-6	CATSSKPRCTKSGQRPDF	TGTGCCACCAGCAGCAAGCCAAGGTGTACAAAGTCGGGCCAACGTCCTGATTTC
NA	TRBV9	NA	TRBJ1-1	CASSVDPGDTEAFF	TGTGCCAGCAGCGTAGATCCCGGGGACACTGAAGCTTTCTTT